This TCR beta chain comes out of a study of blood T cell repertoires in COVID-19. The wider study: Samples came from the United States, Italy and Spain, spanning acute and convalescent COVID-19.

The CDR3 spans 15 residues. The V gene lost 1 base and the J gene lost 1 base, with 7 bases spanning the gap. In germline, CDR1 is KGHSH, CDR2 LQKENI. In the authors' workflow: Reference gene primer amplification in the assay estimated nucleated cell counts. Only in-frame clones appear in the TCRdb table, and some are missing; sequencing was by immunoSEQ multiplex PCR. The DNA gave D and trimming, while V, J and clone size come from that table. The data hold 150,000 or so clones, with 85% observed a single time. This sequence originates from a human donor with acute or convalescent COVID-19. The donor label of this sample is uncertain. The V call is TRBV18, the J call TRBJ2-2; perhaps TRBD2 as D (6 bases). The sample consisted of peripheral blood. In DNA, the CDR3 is TGTGCCAGCTCACCACAGACTAGGAACACCGGGGAGCTGTTTTTT. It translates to CASSPQTRNTGELFF.